The 12 T cell receptor beta chains in this list originate from one sample, sequenced in a study of blood T cell repertoires in COVID-19. Sequencing used immunoSEQ multiplex PCR; TCRdb keeps in-frame clones, though not all of them. The repertoire holds some 220,000 clones, with over 75% as singletons. The specimen sequenced was peripheral blood. The receptors come from a woman in her 70s with COVID-19, enrolled during active disease.

This clone was recorded a few times. CDR3 loop: CASSPQRDSNQPQHF. CDR3 in DNA: TGTGCCAGCTCACCACAGAGGGATAGCAATCAGCCCCAGCATTTT. The chain carries TRBV18 and TRBJ1-5; D call uncertain. The CDR3 sequence is 15 residues long. Trimming cost V 1 base and J 0 bases, with 7 bases left between them. Looked up from germline, CDR1 is KGHSH and CDR2 is LQKENI.

This clone came up many times. The chain's CDR3 is CASSVGPGGVESEQYF. In DNA, the CDR3 is TGTGCCAGCAGCGTAGGCCCCGGGGGGGTTGAGAGCGAGCAGTACTTC. The chain links TRBV9 to TRBJ2-7; the match to TRBD2 covers 8 bases. The ends lost 0 bases at V and 6 bases at J; junction bases unmatched: 11. Germline loops: CDR1 SGDLS, CDR2 YYNGEE. The CDR3 totals 16 residues.

V gene TRBV5-6 combines with J gene TRBJ1-1; no definite D call. V was cut by 4 bases and J by 6 bases, with 13 bases left in between. CDR3 length: 13 residues. The germline V gene has CDR1 SGHDT and CDR2 YYEEEE. The CDR3 loop is CASSQEPTPEAFF. The DNA for the CDR3 is TGTGCCAGCAGCCAAGAGCCAACTCCTGAAGCTTTCTTT. The variable domain in full, with the rest retrieved from reference TRBV5-6 and TRBJ1-1, is DAGVTQSPTHLIKTRGQQVTLRCSPKSGHDTVSWYQQALGQGPQFIFQYYEEEERQRGNFPDRFSGHQFPNYSSELNVNALLLGDSALYLCASSQEPTPEAFFGQGTRLTVV.

The chain has TRBV10-3 and TRBJ2-1; 10 bases agree with TRBD1. The J segment lost 9 bases and the V segment lost 4 bases, leaving 6 bases of the junction unmatched. CDR1 ENHRY and CDR2 SYGVKD come from the germline V gene. This CDR3 is 14 amino acids long. The CDR3 reads CAISVPGQGGEQFF. DNA for the CDR3: TGTGCCATCAGTGTACCCGGACAGGGGGGTGAGCAGTTCTTC.

The chain uses TRBV5-1 and TRBJ1-1; D perhaps matches TRBD1 (6 bases). Trimming removed 0 bases at V and 7 bases at J, with 10 bases between. Germline-derived CDR1 and CDR2 are SGHRS and YFSETQ. The CDR3 consists of 13 residues. CDR3 region: CASSLDGGVEAFF. DNA of the CDR3: TGCGCCAGCAGCTTGGATGGGGGCGTTGAAGCTTTCTTT.

The gene calls are TRBV7-6 and TRBJ2-1; 9 bases fit TRBD2. Per germline, CDR1 SGHVS and CDR2 FNYEAQ. The CDR3 is made up of 15 amino acids. V shed 6 bases and J 7 bases; nucleotides not matched to a gene: 10. CDR3 in amino acids: CASRRAGGTSNEQFF. In nucleotides, the CDR3 is TGTGCCAGCAGACGAGCGGGGGGCACCTCGAATGAGCAGTTCTTC.

The V call is TRBV12-5, the J call TRBJ1-4; 9 nucleotides match TRBD1. The V gene's germline CDR1 is LGHNT and CDR2 FRNRAP. The CDR3 covers 15 residues. With V trimmed by 5 bases and J by 5 bases, 6 bases remained unmatched. CDR3 sequence: CASGPGQGHNEKLFF. Here the CDR3 DNA reads TGTGCTAGTGGTCCCGGACAGGGGCACAATGAAAAACTGTTTTTT.

This chain uses TRBV7-9 with TRBJ1-3; D gene uncertain. Trimming cost V 5 bases and J 0 bases, with 11 bases left between them. This CDR3 is 15 amino acids long. Germline CDR1 and CDR2: SEHNR and FQNEAQ (reference sequence). CDR3 in amino acids: CASSISTGSGNTIYF. The CDR3 DNA reads TGTGCCAGCAGCATCTCTACTGGCTCTGGAAACACCATATATTTT.

This clone was seen more than once but under ten times. The V and J genes are TRBV11-2 and TRBJ1-4, with D possibly matching TRBD1 (5 bases). Per the germline V gene, CDR1 is SGHAT and CDR2 is FQNNGV. The V end was cut by 5 bases, the J end by 2 bases, with 21 bases between. CDR3 length: 18 amino acids. CDR3 residues: CASSLHRPGVGTNEKLFF. The CDR3 region has the DNA TGTGCCAGCAGCCTCCACCGACCGGGGGTAGGGACTAATGAAAAACTGTTTTTT.

V is TRBV11-3 and J is TRBJ2-5, with 11 nucleotides matching TRBD2. The CDR3 runs to 15 residues. V dropped 2 bases and J dropped 5; count of bases not matched to a gene: 4. Germline assignment: CDR1 SGHNT and CDR2 YENEEA. In DNA form, the CDR3 reads TGTGCCAGCAGCTTACTAGCGGGAGGTGCGGAGACCCAGTACTTC. Protein sequence: CASSLLAGGAETQYF.

This clone occurred a few times. The chain combines TRBV10-3 with TRBJ2-7; TRBD1 aligns across 10 bases. Germline CDR1 reads ENHRY; CDR2 reads SYGVKD. The CDR3 covers 14 residues. The V segment lost 4 bases and the J segment 4 bases; nucleotides outside the gene matches: 4. Here the CDR3 DNA reads TGTGCCATCAGTGTCGGGACAGGGGAATACGAGCAGTACTTC. Amino acid sequence: CAISVGTGEYEQYF.

This sequence joins TRBV7-2 and TRBJ1-2; 8 bases align to TRBD1. CDR1 SGHTA and CDR2 FQGNSA come from the germline V gene. CDR3 length: 16 amino acids. V shed 5 bases and J 1 base; nucleotides not matched to a gene: 9. The chain's CDR3 is CASSTPRGRGNYGYTF. The CDR3 DNA sequence: TGTGCCAGCAGCACCCCCAGGGGGCGCGGTAACTATGGCTACACCTTC.